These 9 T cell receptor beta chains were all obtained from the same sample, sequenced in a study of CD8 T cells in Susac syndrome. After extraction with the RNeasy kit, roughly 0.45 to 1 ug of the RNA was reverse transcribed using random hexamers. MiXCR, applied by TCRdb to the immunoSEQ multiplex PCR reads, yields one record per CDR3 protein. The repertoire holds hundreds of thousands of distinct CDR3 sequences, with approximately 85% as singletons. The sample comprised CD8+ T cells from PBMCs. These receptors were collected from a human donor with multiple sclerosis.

CDR3 DNA: TGTGCCTGGAGCGAGGGGACAGAATCCTTTAACTATGGCTACACCTTC. It codes for CAWSEGTESFNYGYTF. The genes are TRBV30 and TRBJ1-2, with 7 positions matching TRBD1. CDR1 and CDR2 (germline): GTSNPN, SVGIG (reference sequence). The CDR3 consists of 16 residues. Germline trimming cut 3 bases from V and 1 base from J; bases unmatched to any gene: 11. The full variable domain, with the rest looked up from reference TRBV30 and TRBJ1-2, is SQTIHQWPATLVQPVGSPLSLECTVEGTSNPNLYWYRQAAGRGLQLLFYSVGIGQISSEVPQNLSASRPQDRQFILSSKKLLLSDSGFYLCAWSEGTESFNYGYTFGSGTRLTVV.

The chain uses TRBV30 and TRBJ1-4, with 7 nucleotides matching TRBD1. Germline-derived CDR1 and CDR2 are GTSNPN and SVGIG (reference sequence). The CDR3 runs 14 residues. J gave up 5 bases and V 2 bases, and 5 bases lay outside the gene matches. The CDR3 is CAWSSTGVNEKLFF. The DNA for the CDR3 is TGTGCCTGGAGTTCAACAGGGGTGAATGAAAAACTGTTTTTT.

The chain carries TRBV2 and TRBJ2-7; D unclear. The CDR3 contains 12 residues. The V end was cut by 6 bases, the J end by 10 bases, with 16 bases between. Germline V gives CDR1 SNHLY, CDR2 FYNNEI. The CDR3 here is CASRGLEGSQYF. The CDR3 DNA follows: TGTGCCAGCAGGGGGTTGGAAGGGTCCCAGTACTTC.

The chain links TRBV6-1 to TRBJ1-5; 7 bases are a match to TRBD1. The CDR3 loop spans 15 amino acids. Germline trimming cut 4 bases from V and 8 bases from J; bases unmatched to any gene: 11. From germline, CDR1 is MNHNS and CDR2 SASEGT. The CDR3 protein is CASSGRDSPEEPQHF. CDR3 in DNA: TGTGCCAGCAGTGGAAGGGACAGCCCAGAGGAGCCCCAGCATTTT.

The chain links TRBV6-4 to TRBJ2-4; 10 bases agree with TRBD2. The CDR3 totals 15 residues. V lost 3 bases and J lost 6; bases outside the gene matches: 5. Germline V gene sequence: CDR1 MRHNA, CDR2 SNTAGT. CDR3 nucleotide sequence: TGTGCCAGCAGTGAGCTAGCGGGAGCTGGAAACATTCAGTACTTC. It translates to CASSELAGAGNIQYF.

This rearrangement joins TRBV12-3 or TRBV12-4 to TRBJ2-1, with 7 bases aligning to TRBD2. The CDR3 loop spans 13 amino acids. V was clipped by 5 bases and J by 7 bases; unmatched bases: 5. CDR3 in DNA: TGTGCCAGCAGTCCGGGACTAATAAATGAGCAGTTCTTC. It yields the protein CASSPGLINEQFF.

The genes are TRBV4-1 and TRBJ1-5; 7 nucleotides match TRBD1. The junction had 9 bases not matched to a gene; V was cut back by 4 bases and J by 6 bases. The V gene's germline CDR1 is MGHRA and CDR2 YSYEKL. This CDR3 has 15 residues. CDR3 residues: CASSLAGGSGQPQHF. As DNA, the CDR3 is TGCGCCAGCAGCCTTGCAGGGGGTTCGGGTCAGCCCCAGCATTTT.

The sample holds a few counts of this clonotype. The CDR3 region is CASSQDPGASQPQHF. CDR3 DNA: TGTGCCAGCAGCCAAGATCCAGGAGCCTCCCAGCCCCAGCATTTT. The chain links TRBV4-2 to TRBJ1-5; D is unresolved. This CDR3 is 15 amino acids long. The germline V gene has CDR1 LGHNA and CDR2 YNFKEQ. The germline V and J ends were trimmed by 0 bases and 7 bases, with 13 bases remaining between them.

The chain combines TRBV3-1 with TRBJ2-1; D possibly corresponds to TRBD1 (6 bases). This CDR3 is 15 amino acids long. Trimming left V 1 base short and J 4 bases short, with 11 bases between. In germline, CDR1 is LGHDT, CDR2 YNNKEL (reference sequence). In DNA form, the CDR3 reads TGTGCCAGCAGCCAAGCCGAGGGGGTTTACAATGAGCAGTTCTTC. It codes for CASSQAEGVYNEQFF.